These 9 T cell receptor beta chains share one sample of origin, sequenced in a study of OX40 agonist ivuxolimab in advanced cancers. Clones were read by immunoSEQ multiplex PCR, and TCRdb kept only the in-frame ones, dropping some. This table has fewer than 70,000 clones, around 84% appearing once. The sequences come from CD4+ or CD8+ T cells sorted from blood, collected in a trial of the OX40 agonist ivuxolimab. The receptor source for this set is an adult with an advanced solid tumor such as melanoma, head and neck, liver or kidney cancer.

The V and J genes are TRBV6-6 and TRBJ2-7, with 12 bases aligning to TRBD2. This CDR3 is 15 amino acids long. Germline CDR1 reads MNHNY; CDR2 reads SVGAGI (reference sequence). V lost 4 bases to trimming and J lost 0 bases; unmatched junction nucleotides: 1. In DNA form, the CDR3 reads TGTGCCAGCAGTTGGACTAGCGGGACCTCCTACGAGCAGTACTTC. Protein: CASSWTSGTSYEQYF.

V is TRBV15 and J is TRBJ2-1; TRBD2 matches 12 bases. CDR1 and CDR2 from the germline V gene are LNHNV and YYDKDF (reference sequence). The CDR3 extends over 16 amino acids. J lost 7 bases, V lost 2 bases, and 6 bases had no gene match. CDR3 DNA: TGTGCCACCAGCAGATTCAGGACTAGCGGGAATAATGAGCAGTTCTTC. It encodes CATSRFRTSGNNEQFF.

V is TRBV28 and J is TRBJ2-7; D tentatively reads TRBD1 or TRBD2 (6 bases each). V was pared by 8 bases and J by 7 bases, with 18 bases between. The CDR3 sequence is 13 residues long. Germline V gene lookup returns CDR1 MDHEN and CDR2 SYDVKM. The CDR3 DNA sequence: TGTGCCAGCCGCTTGGGGGGCTCGGGGGAGCAGTACTTC. This sequence encodes CASRLGGSGEQYF.

The chain uses TRBV11-2 and TRBJ2-7, with D maybe TRBD2 (6 bases). The length of the CDR3 is 14 residues. V was clipped by 5 bases and J by 0 bases, with 11 bases between them. CDR1 and CDR2 from the germline V gene are SGHAT and FQNNGV. CDR3 bases: TGTGCCAGCAGCGGAGGGACTCACTCCTACGAGCAGTACTTC. Protein: CASSGGTHSYEQYF.

This rearrangement joins TRBV4-3 to TRBJ2-7; 7 bases match TRBD1. The V segment lost 2 bases and the J segment 3 bases; nucleotides outside the gene matches: 16. The CDR3 runs 18 residues. Germline values: CDR1 LGHNA, CDR2 YSLEER. The CDR3 sequence is CASSQNVVIRGTDYEQYF. The DNA for the CDR3 is TGCGCCAGCAGCCAAAACGTGGTCATCAGGGGGACAGACTACGAGCAGTACTTC.

The rearrangement joins TRBV9 to TRBJ2-7, with 8 nucleotides matching TRBD1. Germline loops: CDR1 SGDLS, CDR2 YYNGEE. V shed 0 bases and J 5 bases; nucleotides not matched to a gene: 10. The CDR3 loop spans 16 amino acids. CDR3 region: CASSVGGWDRPHEQYF. DNA for the CDR3: TGTGCCAGCAGCGTAGGGGGGTGGGACAGGCCCCACGAGCAGTACTTC.

The chain uses TRBV21-1 and TRBJ2-7; the D call of TRBD2 is as the table states it, not checked on the DNA. TRBV21-1 is flagged as a pseudogene. This CDR3 has 15 amino acids. The CDR3 DNA sequence: TGTGCCAGCAGCAAAGCAAATAGCGGGAGCTACGAGCAGTACTTC. The encoded protein is CASSKANSGSYEQYF.

In the case of this clone: Additional DNA sequences in this sample encode the identical CDR3. The V and J genes are TRBV29-1 and TRBJ1-2, with a possible D match to TRBD1 (6 bases). CDR1 and CDR2 from the germline V gene are SQVTM and ANQGSEA. CDR3 length: 10 amino acids. Trimming removed 6 bases from V and 5 bases from J, with 7 bases in between. CDR3 sequence reads: CSVDSYGYTF. The CDR3 nucleotides are TGCAGCGTGGACAGTTATGGCTACACCTTC.

This clone was recorded once. The genes are TRBV28 and TRBJ2-7; 9 positions agree with TRBD2. Losses at the gene ends were 8 bases for V and 3 bases for J; bases not matched to a gene: 8. The CDR3 spans 14 residues. From germline, CDR1 is MDHEN and CDR2 SYDVKM. CDR3 sequence reads: CASEYSGSHYEQYF. The DNA of the CDR3 is TGTGCCAGCGAATATAGCGGGAGTCACTACGAGCAGTACTTC.